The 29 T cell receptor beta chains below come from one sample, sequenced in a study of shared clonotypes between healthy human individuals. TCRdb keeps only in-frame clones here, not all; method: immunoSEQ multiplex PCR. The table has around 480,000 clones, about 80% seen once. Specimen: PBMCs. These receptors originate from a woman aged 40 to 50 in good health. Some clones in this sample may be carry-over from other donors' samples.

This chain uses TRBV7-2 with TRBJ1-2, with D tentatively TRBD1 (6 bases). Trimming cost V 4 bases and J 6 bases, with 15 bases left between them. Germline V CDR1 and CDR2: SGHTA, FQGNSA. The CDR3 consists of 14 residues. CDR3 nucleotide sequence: TGTGCCAGCAGCTACTCGGGGGGGGCTGATGGCTACACCTTC. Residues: CASSYSGGADGYTF.

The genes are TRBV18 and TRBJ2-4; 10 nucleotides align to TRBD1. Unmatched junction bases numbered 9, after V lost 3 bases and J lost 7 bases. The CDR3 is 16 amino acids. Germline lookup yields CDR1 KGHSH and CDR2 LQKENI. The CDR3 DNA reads TGTGCCAGCTCACCCGCTTTGGACAGGGGGAGGAACATTCAGTACTTC. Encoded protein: CASSPALDRGRNIQYF.

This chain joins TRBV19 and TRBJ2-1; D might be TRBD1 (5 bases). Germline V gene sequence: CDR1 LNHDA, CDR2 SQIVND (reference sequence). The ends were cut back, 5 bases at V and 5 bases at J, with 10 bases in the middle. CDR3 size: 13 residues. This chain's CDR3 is CASSVPRDNEQFF. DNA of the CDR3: TGTGCCAGTAGTGTCCCCAGGGACAATGAGCAGTTCTTC.

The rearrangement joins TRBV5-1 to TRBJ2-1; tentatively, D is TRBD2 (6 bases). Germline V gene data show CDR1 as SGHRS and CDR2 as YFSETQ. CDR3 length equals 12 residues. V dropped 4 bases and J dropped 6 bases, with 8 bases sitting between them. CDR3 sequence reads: CASSPEGNEQFF. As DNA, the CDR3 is TGCGCCAGCAGCCCGGAGGGCAATGAGCAGTTCTTC.

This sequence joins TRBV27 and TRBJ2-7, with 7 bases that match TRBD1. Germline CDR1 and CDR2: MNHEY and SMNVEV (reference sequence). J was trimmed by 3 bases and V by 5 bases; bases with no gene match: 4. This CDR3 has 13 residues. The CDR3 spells CASSVAGGYEQYF. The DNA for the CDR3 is TGTGCCAGCAGTGTCGCAGGGGGCTACGAGCAGTACTTC.

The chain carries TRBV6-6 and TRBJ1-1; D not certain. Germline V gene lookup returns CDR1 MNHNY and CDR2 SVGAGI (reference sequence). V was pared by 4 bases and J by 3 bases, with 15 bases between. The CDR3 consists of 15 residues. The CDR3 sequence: CASSSTGLGDTEAFF. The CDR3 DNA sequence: TGTGCCAGCAGTTCCACGGGCCTCGGGGACACTGAAGCTTTCTTT.

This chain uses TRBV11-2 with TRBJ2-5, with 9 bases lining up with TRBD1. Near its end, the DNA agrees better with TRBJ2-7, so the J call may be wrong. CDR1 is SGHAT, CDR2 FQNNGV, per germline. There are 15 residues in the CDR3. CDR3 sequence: CASSTHRGRGYEQYF. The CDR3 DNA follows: TGTGCCAGCAGCACCCACAGGGGGCGCGGGTACGAGCAGTACTTC.

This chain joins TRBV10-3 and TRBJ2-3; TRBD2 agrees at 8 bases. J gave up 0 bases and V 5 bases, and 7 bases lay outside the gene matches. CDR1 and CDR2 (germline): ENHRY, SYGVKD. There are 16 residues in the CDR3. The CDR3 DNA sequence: TGTGCCATCAGTATCTGGTCTAGCGGGAGCACAGATACGCAGTATTTT. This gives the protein CAISIWSSGSTDTQYF.

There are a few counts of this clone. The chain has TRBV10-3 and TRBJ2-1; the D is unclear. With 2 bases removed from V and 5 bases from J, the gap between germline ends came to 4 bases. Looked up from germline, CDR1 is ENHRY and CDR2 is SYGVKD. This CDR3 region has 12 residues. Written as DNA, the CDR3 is TGTGCCATCAGTGAGGGGGACAATGAGCAGTTCTTC. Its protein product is CAISEGDNEQFF.

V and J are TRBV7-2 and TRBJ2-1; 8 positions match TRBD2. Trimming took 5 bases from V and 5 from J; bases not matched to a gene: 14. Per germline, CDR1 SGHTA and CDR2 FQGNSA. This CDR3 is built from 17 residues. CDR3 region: CASSPGLALRGNNEQFF. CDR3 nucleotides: TGTGCCAGCAGCCCAGGACTAGCCCTAAGGGGGAACAATGAGCAGTTCTTC.

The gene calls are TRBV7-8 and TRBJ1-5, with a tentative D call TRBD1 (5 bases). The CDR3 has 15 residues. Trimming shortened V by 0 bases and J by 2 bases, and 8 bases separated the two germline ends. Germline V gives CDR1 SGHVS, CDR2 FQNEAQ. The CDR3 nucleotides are TGTGCCAGCAGCTTAGCTATAGGGGGCAATCAGCCCCAGCATTTT. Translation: CASSLAIGGNQPQHF.

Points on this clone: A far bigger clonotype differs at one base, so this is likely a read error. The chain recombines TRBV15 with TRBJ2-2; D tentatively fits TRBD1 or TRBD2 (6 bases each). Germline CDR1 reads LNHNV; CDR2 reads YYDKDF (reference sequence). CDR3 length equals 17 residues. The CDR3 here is CATSRDSALGGSGKLFF. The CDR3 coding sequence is TGTGCCACCAGCAGAGATAGTGCTTTAGGGGGGTCCGGGAAGCTGTTTTTT.

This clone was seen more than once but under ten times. CDR3 amino acids: CASSAGTSVDNEQFF. CDR3 coding DNA: TGTGCCAGCAGCGCCGGGACTAGCGTTGACAATGAGCAGTTCTTC. The chain couples TRBV9 to TRBJ2-1, with 10 bases that match TRBD2. The trim removed 3 bases at V and 5 bases at J, leaving 5 bases unmatched. This CDR3 comprises 15 residues. Germline V gives CDR1 SGDLS, CDR2 YYNGEE.

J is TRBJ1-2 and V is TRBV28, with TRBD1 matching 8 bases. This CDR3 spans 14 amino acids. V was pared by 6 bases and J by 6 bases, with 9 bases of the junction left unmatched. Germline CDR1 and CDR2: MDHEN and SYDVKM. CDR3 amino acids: CASRKPGQVDGYTF. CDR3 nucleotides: TGTGCCAGCAGGAAGCCGGGACAGGTGGATGGCTACACCTTC.

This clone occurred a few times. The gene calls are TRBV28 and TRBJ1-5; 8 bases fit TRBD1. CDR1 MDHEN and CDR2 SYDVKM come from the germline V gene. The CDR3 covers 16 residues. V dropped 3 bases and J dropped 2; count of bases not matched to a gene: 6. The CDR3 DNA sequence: TGTGCCAGCAGTTTTCCCCAGGGGGCGCGCAATCAGCCCCAGCATTTT. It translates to CASSFPQGARNQPQHF. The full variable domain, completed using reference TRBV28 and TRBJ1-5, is DVKVTQSSRYLVKRTGEKVFLECVQDMDHENMFWYRQDPGLGLRLIYFSYDVKMKEKGDIPEGYSVSREKKERFSLILESASTNQTSMYLCASSFPQGARNQPQHFGDGTRLSIL.

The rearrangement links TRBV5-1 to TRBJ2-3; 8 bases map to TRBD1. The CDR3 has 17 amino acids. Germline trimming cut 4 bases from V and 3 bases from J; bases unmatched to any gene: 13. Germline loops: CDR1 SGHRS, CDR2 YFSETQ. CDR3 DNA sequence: TGCGCCAGCAGCCCGATCCTAGGACAGGGCAAGACAGATACGCAGTATTTT. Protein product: CASSPILGQGKTDTQYF.

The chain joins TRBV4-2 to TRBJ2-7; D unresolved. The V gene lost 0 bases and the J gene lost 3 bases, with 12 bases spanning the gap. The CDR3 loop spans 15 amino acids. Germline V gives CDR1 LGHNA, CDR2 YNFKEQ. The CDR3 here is CASSQEKGTFYEQYF. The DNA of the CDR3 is TGTGCCAGCAGCCAAGAAAAGGGCACTTTCTACGAGCAGTACTTC.

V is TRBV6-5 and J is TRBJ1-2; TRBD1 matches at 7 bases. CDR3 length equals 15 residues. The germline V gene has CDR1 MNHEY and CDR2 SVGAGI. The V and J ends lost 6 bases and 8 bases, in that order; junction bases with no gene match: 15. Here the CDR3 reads CASSQTRTRGQGYTF. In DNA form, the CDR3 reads TGTGCCAGCAGCCAGACCAGGACAAGGGGGCAAGGCTACACCTTC.

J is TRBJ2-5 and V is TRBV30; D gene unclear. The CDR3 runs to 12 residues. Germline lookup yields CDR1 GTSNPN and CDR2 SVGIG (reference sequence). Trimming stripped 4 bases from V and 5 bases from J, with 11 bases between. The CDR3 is CAWIGFGETQYF. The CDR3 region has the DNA TGTGCCTGGATTGGATTCGGGGAGACCCAGTACTTC.

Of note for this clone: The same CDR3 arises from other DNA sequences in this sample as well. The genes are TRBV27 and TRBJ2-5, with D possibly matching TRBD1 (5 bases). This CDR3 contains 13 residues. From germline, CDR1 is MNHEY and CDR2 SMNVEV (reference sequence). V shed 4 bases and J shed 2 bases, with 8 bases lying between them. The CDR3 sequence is CASSSDTQETQYF. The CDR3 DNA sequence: TGTGCCAGCAGTTCGGACACGCAAGAGACCCAGTACTTC.

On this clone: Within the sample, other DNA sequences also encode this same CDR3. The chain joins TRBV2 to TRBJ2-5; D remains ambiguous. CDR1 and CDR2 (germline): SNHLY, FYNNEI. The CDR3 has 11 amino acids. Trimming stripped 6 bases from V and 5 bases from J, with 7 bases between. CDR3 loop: CASSMRETQYF. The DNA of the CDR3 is TGTGCCAGCAGCATGCGGGAGACCCAGTACTTC.

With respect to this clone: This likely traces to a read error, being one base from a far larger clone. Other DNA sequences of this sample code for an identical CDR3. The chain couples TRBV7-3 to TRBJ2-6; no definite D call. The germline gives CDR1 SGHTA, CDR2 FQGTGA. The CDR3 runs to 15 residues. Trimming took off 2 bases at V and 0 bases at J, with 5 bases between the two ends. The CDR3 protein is CASSLVFSGANVLTF. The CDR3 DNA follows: TGTGCCAGCAGCTTAGTGTTCTCTGGGGCCAACGTCCTGACTTTC.

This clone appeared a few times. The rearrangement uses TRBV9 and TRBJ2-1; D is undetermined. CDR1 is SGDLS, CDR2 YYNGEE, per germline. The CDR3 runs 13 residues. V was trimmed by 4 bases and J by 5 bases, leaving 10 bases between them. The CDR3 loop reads CASSPSPHNEQFF. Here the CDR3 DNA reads TGTGCCAGCAGCCCCTCCCCGCACAATGAGCAGTTCTTC. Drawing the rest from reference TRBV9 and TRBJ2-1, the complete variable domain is DSGVTQTPKHLITATGQRVTLRCSPRSGDLSVYWYQQSLDQGLQFLIQYYNGEERAKGNILERFSAQQFPDLHSELNLSSLELGDSALYFCASSPSPHNEQFFGPGTRLTVL.

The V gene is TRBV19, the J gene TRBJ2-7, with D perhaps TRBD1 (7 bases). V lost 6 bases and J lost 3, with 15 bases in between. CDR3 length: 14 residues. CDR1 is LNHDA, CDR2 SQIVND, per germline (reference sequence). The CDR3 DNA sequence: TGTGCCAGTAGCCAGGCGGGACAGCTCTACGAGCAGTACTTC. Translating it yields CASSQAGQLYEQYF.

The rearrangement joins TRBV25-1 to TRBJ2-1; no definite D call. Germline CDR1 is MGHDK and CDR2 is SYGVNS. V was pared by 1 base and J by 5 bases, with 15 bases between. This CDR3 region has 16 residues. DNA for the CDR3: TGTGCCAGCAGTGAATTTGGGTCGTATACCCACAATGAGCAGTTCTTC. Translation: CASSEFGSYTHNEQFF.

CDR3 residues: CASIYSRDIATDTQYF. For the CDR3, the DNA is TGTGCCAGCATTTACAGCCGGGACATAGCCACAGATACGCAGTATTTT. This chain joins TRBV5-6 and TRBJ2-3; TRBD1 is a possible D gene (6 bases). The CDR3 length is 16 residues. The V gene lost 6 bases and the J gene lost 2 bases, with 19 bases spanning the gap. Germline V gene lookup returns CDR1 SGHDT and CDR2 YYEEEE.

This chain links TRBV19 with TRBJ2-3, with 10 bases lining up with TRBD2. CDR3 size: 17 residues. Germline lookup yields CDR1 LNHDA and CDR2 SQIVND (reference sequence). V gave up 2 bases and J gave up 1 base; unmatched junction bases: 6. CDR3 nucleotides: TGTGCCAGTAGTATAAGGTGGACTAGCGGAGGCACAGATACGCAGTATTTT. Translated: CASSIRWTSGGTDTQYF.

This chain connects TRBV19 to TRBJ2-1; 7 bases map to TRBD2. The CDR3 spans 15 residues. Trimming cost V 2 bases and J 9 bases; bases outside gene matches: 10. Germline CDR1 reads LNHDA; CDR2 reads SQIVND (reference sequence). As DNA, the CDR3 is TGTGCCAGTAGTATAAGGCGGGAGAATGGAGGTGAGCAGTTCTTC. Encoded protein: CASSIRRENGGEQFF. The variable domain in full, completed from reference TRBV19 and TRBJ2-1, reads DGGITQSPKYLFRKEGQNVTLSCEQNLNHDAMYWYRQDPGQGLRLIYYSQIVNDFQKGDIAEGYSVSREKKESFPLTVTSAQKNPTAFYLCASSIRRENGGEQFFGPGTRLTVL.

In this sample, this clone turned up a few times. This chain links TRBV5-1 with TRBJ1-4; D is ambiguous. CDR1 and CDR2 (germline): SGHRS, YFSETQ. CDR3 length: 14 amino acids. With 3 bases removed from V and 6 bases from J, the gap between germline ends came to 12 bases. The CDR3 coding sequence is TGCGCCAGCAGCTCCCCGGGTCAGGATGAAAAACTGTTTTTT. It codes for CASSSPGQDEKLFF.